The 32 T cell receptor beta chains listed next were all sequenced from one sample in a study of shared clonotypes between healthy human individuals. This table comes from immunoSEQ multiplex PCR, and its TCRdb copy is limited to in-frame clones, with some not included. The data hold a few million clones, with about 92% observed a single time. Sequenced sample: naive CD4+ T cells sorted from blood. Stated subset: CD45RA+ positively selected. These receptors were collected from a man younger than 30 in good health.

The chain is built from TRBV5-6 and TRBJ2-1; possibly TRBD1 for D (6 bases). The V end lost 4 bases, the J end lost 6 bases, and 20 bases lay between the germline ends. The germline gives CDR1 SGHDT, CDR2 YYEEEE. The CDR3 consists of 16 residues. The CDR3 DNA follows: TGTGCCAGCAGCCCGGAGCCGGGGACACTCCTCAATGAGCAGTTCTTC. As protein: CASSPEPGTLLNEQFF.

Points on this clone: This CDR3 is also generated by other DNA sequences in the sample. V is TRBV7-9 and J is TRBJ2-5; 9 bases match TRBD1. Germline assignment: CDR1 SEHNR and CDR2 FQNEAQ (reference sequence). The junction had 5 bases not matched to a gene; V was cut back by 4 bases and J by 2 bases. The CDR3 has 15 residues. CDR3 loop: CASSSTGTGQETQYF. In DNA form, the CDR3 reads TGTGCCAGCAGCTCTACCGGGACAGGGCAAGAGACCCAGTACTTC.

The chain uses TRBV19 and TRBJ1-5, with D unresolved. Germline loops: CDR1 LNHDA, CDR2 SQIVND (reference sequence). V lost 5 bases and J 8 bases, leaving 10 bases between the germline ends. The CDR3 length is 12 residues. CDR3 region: CASSAFTEPQHF. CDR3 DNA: TGTGCCAGTAGTGCTTTTACGGAGCCCCAGCATTTT.

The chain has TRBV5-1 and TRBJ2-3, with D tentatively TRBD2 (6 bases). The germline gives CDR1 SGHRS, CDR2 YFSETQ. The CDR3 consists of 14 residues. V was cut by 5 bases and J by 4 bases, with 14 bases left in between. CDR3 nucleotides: TGCGCCAGCAGAACCTCGGGGGTCTCAGATACGCAGTATTTT. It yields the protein CASRTSGVSDTQYF.

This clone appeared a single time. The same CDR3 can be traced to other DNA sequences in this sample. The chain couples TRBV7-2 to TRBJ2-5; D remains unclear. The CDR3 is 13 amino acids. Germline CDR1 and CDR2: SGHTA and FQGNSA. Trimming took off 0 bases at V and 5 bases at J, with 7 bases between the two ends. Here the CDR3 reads CASSLAVGETQYF. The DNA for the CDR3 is TGTGCCAGCAGCTTAGCAGTAGGGGAGACCCAGTACTTC.

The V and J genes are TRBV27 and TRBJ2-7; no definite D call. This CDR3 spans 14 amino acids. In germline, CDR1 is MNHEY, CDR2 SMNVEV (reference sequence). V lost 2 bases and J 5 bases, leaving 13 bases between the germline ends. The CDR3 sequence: CASSLNGMGNEQYF. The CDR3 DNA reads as TGTGCCAGCAGTTTAAATGGGATGGGAAACGAGCAGTACTTC.

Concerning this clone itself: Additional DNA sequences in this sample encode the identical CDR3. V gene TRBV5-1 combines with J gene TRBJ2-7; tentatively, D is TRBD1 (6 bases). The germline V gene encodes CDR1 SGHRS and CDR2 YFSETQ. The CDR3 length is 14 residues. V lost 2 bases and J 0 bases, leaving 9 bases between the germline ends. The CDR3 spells CASSFTGSSYEQYF. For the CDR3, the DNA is TGCGCCAGCAGCTTTACAGGGAGCTCCTACGAGCAGTACTTC.

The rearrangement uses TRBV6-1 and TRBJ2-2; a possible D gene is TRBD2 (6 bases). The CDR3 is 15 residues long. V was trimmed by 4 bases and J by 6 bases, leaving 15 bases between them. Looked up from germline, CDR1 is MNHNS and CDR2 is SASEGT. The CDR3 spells CASSVVTGVAGELFF. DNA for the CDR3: TGTGCCAGCAGTGTAGTAACGGGGGTAGCCGGGGAGCTGTTTTTT.

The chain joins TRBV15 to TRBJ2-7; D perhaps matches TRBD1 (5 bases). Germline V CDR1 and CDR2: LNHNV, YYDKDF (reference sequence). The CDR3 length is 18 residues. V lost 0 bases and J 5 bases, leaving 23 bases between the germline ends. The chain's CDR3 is CATSRDRQSLRVGNEQYF. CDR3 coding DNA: TGTGCCACCAGCAGAGATCGACAGTCCCTCCGGGTCGGCAACGAGCAGTACTTC.

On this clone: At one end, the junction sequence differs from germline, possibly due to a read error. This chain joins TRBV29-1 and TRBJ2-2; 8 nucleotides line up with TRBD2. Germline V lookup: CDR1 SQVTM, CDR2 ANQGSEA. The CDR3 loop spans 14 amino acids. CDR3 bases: TGCAGCGTTGACAGGACTAGCTTTCGTCGGGGAGCTGTTTTT. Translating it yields CSVDRTSFRRGAVF.

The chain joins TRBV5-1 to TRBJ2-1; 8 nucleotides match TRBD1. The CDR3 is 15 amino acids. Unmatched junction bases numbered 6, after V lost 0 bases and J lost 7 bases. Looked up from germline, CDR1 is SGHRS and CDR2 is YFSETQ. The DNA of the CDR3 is TGCGCCAGCAGCTTGGGACAGGGGTTAGGGAATGAGCAGTTCTTC. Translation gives CASSLGQGLGNEQFF.

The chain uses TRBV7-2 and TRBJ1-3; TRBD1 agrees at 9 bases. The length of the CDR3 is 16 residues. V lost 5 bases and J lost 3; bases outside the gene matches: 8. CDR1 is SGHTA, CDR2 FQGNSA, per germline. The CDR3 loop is CASSLNRGRSGNTIYF. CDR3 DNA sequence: TGTGCCAGCAGCCTGAACAGGGGGCGGAGTGGAAACACCATATATTTT. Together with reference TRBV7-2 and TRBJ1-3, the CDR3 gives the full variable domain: GAGVSQSPSNKVTEKGKDVELRCDPISGHTALYWYRQSLGQGLEFLIYFQGNSAPDKSGLPSDRFSAERTGGSVSTLTIQRTQQEDSAVYLCASSLNRGRSGNTIYFGEGSWLTVV.

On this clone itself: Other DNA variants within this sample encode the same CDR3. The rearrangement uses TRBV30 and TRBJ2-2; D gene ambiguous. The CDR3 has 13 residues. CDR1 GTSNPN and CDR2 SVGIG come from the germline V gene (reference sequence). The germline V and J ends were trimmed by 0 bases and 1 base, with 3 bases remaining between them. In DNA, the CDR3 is TGTGCCTGGAGTGTTCAGAACACCGGGGAGCTGTTTTTT. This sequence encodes CAWSVQNTGELFF. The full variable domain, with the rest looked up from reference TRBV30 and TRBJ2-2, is SQTIHQWPATLVQPVGSPLSLECTVEGTSNPNLYWYRQAAGRGLQLLFYSVGIGQISSEVPQNLSASRPQDRQFILSSKKLLLSDSGFYLCAWSVQNTGELFFGEGSRLTVL.

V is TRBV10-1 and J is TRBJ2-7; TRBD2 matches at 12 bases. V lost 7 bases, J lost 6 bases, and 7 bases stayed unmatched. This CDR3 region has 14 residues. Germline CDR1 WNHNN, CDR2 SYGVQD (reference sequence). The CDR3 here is CASILTSGGSEQYF. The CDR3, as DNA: TGCGCCAGCATCCTGACTAGCGGGGGCTCCGAGCAGTACTTC.

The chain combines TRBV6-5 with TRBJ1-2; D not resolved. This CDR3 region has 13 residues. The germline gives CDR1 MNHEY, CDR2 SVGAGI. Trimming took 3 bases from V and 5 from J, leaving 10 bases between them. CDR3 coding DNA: TGTGCCAGCAGTTATAACGGTCTTTATGGCTACACCTTC. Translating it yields CASSYNGLYGYTF.

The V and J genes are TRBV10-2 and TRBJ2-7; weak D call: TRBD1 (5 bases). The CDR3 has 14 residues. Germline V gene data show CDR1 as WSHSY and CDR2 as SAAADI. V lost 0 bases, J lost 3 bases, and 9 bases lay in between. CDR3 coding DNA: TGCGCCAGCAGTGAGTCCAGGACAAACTACGAGCAGTACTTC. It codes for CASSESRTNYEQYF.

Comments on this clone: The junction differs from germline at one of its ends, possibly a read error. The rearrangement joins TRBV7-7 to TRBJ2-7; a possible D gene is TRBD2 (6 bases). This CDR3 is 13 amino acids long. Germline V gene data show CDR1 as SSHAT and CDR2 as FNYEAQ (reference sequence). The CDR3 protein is CASSPGLFYEQYF. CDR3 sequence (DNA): TGTGCTAGCAGCCCGGGACTCTTCTACGAGCAGTACTTC.

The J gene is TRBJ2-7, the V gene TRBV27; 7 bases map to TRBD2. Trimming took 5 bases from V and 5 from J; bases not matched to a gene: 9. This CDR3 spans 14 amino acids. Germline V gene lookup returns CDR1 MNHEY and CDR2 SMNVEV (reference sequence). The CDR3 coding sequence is TGTGCCAGCAGTCCGGGCGGGAGAGGGAACGAGCAGTACTTC. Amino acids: CASSPGGRGNEQYF.

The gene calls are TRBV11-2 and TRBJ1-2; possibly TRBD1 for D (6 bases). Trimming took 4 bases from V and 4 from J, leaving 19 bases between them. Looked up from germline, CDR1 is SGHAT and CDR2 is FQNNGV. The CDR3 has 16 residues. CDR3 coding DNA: TGTGCCAGCAGCTCCCCGACCAGGGGCTCGGGCTATGGCTACACCTTC. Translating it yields CASSSPTRGSGYGYTF.

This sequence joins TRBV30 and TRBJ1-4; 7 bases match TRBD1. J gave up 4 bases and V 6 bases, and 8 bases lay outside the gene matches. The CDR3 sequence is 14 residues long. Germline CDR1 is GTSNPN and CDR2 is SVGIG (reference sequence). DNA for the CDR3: TGTGCCTGTACAACCGGGACAGATAATGAAAAACTGTTTTTT. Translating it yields CACTTGTDNEKLFF.

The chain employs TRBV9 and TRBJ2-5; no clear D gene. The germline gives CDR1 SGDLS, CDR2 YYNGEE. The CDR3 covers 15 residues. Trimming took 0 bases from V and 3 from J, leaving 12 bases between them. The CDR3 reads CASSVGGTSKETQYF. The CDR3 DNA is TGTGCCAGCAGCGTAGGCGGAACGTCAAAAGAGACCCAGTACTTC.

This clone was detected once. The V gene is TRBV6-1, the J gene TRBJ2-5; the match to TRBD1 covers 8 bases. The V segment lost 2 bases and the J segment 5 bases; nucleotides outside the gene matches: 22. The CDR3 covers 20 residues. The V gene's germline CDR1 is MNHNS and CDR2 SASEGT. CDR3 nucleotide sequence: TGTGCCAGCAGTGAAAGAACCGGCGGGCTTCGGCAGGGGGCAAGGGAGACCCAGTACTTC. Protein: CASSERTGGLRQGARETQYF.

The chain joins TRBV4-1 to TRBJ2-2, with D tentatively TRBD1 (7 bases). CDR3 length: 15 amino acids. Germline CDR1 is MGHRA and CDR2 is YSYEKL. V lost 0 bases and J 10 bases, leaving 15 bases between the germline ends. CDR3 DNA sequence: TGCGCCAGCAGCCAAGAAGGAGGGGGCTGGGAGGAGCTGTTTTTT. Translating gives CASSQEGGGWEELFF.

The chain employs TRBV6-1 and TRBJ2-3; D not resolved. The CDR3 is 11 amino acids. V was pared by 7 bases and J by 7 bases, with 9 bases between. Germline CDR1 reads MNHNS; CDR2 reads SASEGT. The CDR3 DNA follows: TGTGCCAGCACCCGGACGAATACGCAGTATTTT. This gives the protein CASTRTNTQYF.

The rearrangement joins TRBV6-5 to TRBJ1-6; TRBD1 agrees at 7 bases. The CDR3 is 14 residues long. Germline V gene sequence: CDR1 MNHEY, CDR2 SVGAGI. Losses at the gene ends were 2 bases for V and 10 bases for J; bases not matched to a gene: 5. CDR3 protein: CASSYVTGESPLHF. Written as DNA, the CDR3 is TGTGCCAGCAGTTACGTTACAGGGGAATCACCCCTCCACTTT.

This chain's CDR3 is CASSGAGGNTGELFF. The CDR3 DNA sequence: TGTGCCAGCAGTGGGGCAGGGGGTAACACCGGGGAGCTGTTTTTT. The chain joins TRBV11-2 to TRBJ2-2, with 7 positions matching TRBD1. J was trimmed by 2 bases and V by 6 bases; bases with no gene match: 6. This CDR3 contains 15 residues. From germline, CDR1 is SGHAT and CDR2 FQNNGV.

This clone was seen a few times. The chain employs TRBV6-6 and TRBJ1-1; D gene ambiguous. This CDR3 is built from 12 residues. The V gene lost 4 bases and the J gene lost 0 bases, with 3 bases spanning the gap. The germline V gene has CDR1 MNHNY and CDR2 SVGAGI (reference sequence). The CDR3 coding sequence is TGTGCCAGCAGTTCTGTGAACACTGAAGCTTTCTTT. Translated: CASSSVNTEAFF.

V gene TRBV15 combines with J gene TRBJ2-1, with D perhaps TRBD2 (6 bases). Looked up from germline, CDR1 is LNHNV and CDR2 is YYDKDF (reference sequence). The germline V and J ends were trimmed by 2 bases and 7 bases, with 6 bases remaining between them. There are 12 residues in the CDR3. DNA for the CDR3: TGTGCCACCAGCAGACGGGGGAATGAGCAGTTCTTC. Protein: CATSRRGNEQFF.

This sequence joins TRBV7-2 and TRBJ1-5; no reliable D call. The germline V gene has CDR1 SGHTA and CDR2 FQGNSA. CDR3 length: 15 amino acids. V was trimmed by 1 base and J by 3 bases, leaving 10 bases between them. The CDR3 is CASSLVGSNNQPQHF. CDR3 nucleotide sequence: TGTGCCAGCAGCTTAGTAGGCAGTAACAATCAGCCCCAGCATTTT.

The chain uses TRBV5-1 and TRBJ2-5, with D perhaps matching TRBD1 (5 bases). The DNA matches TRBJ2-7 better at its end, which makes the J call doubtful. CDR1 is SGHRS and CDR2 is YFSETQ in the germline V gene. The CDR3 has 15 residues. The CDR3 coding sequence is TGCGCCAGCAGCTTGGGACGTGGGGCTTCCTACGAGCAGTACTTC. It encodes CASSLGRGASYEQYF.

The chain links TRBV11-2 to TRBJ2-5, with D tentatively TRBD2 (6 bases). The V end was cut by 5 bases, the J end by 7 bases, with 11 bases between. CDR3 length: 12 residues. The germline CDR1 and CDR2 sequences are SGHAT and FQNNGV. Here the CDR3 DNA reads TGTGCCAGCAGCCAGGTGGGAGGGACCCAGTACTTC. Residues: CASSQVGGTQYF.

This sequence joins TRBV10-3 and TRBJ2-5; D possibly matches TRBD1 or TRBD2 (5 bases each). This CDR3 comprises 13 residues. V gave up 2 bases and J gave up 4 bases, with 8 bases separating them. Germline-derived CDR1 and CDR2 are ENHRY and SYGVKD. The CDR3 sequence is CAISEPGGETQYF. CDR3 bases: TGTGCCATCAGTGAGCCTGGGGGAGAGACCCAGTACTTC.